One sample yielded the 15 T cell receptor beta chains listed below, sequenced in a study of T cells after yellow fever vaccination (dated by TCRdb to the late 2010s). The intended sense of this specimen's treatment or condition label: live attenuated yellow fever vaccine strain. Libraries were built with 5' RACE. The sequencing machine was an Illumina NovaSeq 6000. TCRdb took the public reads, trimmed them with fastp at Q25, ran MiXCR for clone calling and kept in-frame beta chains. Rows with one shared CDR3 protein collapse into an entry with the most common genes and DNA. Across this sample there are more than 300,000 distinct CDR3 sequences, with 9.5% to 12% seen only once. The ten largest clones capture about 3% of the sample. The sequencing used CD4+ T cells sorted from PBMCs, collected 45 days after the yellow fever booster vaccination. Every receptor here comes from a man in his late teens or twenties who received the YFV17D yellow fever vaccine.

This clonotype was seen only a few times. This sequence joins TRBV4-3 and TRBJ2-3, with a tentative D call TRBD2 (5 bases). CDR1 and CDR2 (germline): LGHNA, YSLEER. Trimming removed 0 bases from V and 4 bases from J, with 8 bases in between. CDR3 length: 14 residues. CDR3 loop: CASSQETEADTQYF. In DNA form, the CDR3 reads TGCGCCAGCAGCCAAGAGACGGAGGCAGATACGCAGTATTTT.

This clonotype was seen a handful of times. The chain joins TRBV5-1 to TRBJ2-5; D may be TRBD1 (6 bases). The germline CDR1 and CDR2 sequences are SGHRS and YFSETQ. This CDR3 has 13 residues. The V and J ends lost 0 bases and 3 bases respectively, with 6 bases between them. CDR3 sequence (DNA): TGCGCCAGCAGCTTGGAGGGGGAAGAGACCCAGTACTTC. Its protein product is CASSLEGEETQYF.

The chain uses TRBV11-2 and TRBJ2-7; D ambiguous. Germline V CDR1 and CDR2: SGHAT, FQNNGV. Trimming left V 5 bases short and J 2 bases short, with 13 bases between. The CDR3 is made up of 14 amino acids. This CDR3 is CASSPQATTYEQYF. The CDR3 bases are TGTGCCAGCAGCCCCCAGGCGACAACCTACGAGCAGTACTTC.

DNA of the CDR3: TGTGCCAGCAGCTATCCCAATCAGCCCCAGCATTTT. Translated, it gives CASSYPNQPQHF. The V and J genes are TRBV7-8 and TRBJ1-5; no firm D call. The CDR3 spans 12 residues. Trimming stripped 4 bases from V and 3 bases from J, with 4 bases between. CDR1 and CDR2 from the germline V gene are SGHVS and FQNEAQ.

In this sample, this clonotype turned up a few times. This chain uses TRBV4-3 with TRBJ2-3; 7 nucleotides match TRBD2. The length of the CDR3 is 14 residues. The V gene's germline CDR1 is LGHNA and CDR2 YSLEER. Trimming at V came to 0 bases and at J to 6 bases, leaving 3 bases not matched to a gene. The CDR3 DNA is TGCGCCAGCAGCCAAGACCGGGGGGTCGATACGCAGTATTTT. Its translation: CASSQDRGVDTQYF.

This clonotype turned up a few times. V is TRBV5-5 and J is TRBJ1-2; 10 bases match TRBD1. The V gene's germline CDR1 is SGHKS and CDR2 YYEKEE (reference sequence). V shed 4 bases, J shed 1 base, and the junction held 7 bases outside the gene matches. The CDR3 sequence is 16 residues long. In DNA form, the CDR3 reads TGTGCCAGCAGCCCGGGGACAGGGGCCGGTAACTATGGCTACACCTTC. It codes for CASSPGTGAGNYGYTF.

This clonotype was picked up a small number of times. The chain couples TRBV28 to TRBJ2-7, with 11 bases matching TRBD1. V dropped 4 bases and J dropped 5; count of bases not matched to a gene: 1. Germline values: CDR1 MDHEN, CDR2 SYDVKM. This CDR3 comprises 13 residues. CDR3: CASSSGQGDEQYV. The DNA for the CDR3 is TGTGCCAGCAGTTCGGGACAGGGGGACGAGCAGTACGTC.

This chain connects TRBV11-2 to TRBJ1-3; D gene ambiguous. CDR3 length equals 17 residues. CDR1 is SGHAT and CDR2 is FQNNGV in the germline V gene. Trimming removed 3 bases from V and 0 bases from J, with 15 bases in between. CDR3 bases: TGTGCCAGCAGCTTTTCAATAGATCCGGTCTCTGGAAACACCATATATTTT. Translation: CASSFSIDPVSGNTIYF.

This clonotype appeared a few times. The rearrangement links TRBV12-3 or TRBV12-4 to TRBJ2-2; tentatively, D is TRBD1 or TRBD2 (5 bases each). This CDR3 contains 15 residues. Trimming removed 6 bases from V and 4 bases from J, with 15 bases in between. The CDR3 DNA is TGTGCCAGCAGCCAGATCGGGGCGCCCACCGGGGAGCTGTTTTTT. Its protein product is CASSQIGAPTGELFF.

This chain joins TRBV6-2 or TRBV6-3 and TRBJ2-1; 7 positions match TRBD1. The CDR3 sequence is 12 residues long. V shed 5 bases, J shed 11 bases, and the junction held 6 bases outside the gene matches. Germline V gene sequence: CDR1 MNHEY, CDR2 SVGEGT. The CDR3 reads CASSPVQGKQFF. The DNA of the CDR3 is TGTGCCAGCAGTCCCGTACAGGGGAAGCAGTTCTTC.

This rearrangement joins TRBV5-1 to TRBJ1-1; D gene uncertain. Trimming took off 0 bases at V and 11 bases at J, with 14 bases between the two ends. The CDR3 totals 13 residues. The V gene's germline CDR1 is SGHRS and CDR2 YFSETQ. The CDR3 here is CASSLVGSVKAFF. DNA for the CDR3: TGCGCCAGCAGCTTGGTTGGTTCGGTTAAGGCTTTCTTT.

The chain joins TRBV20-1 to TRBJ2-7; perhaps D is TRBD1 or TRBD2 (5 bases each). This CDR3 spans 14 amino acids. The V gene's germline CDR1 is DFQATT and CDR2 SNEGSKA (reference sequence). V dropped 5 bases and J dropped 2 bases, with 16 bases sitting between them. Here the CDR3 DNA reads TGCAGTGCTCTTCGAGAGGGACGCACCTACGAGCAGTACTTC. Translating it yields CSALREGRTYEQYF.

The chain links TRBV7-2 to TRBJ1-4; 8 bases fit TRBD1. Germline CDR1 reads SGHTA; CDR2 reads FQGNSA. V shed 3 bases and J 7 bases; nucleotides not matched to a gene: 4. The CDR3 runs to 14 residues. The CDR3 loop is CASSFTGGVEKLFF. CDR3 bases: TGTGCCAGCAGCTTTACAGGGGGTGTTGAAAAACTGTTTTTT.

The chain joins TRBV12-3 or TRBV12-4 to TRBJ1-3; 8 bases agree with TRBD1. CDR3 length: 13 amino acids. Trimming at V came to 6 bases and at J to 4 bases, leaving 2 bases not matched to a gene. The CDR3 protein is CASRDREGNTIYF. The CDR3 DNA sequence: TGTGCCAGCAGGGACAGGGAAGGAAACACCATATATTTT.

The V and J genes are TRBV5-1 and TRBJ1-1; D not certain. This CDR3 has 13 residues. Between the trimmed V and J ends, which lost 0 bases and 6 bases, there was a span of 9 bases. Germline V gives CDR1 SGHRS, CDR2 YFSETQ. This chain's CDR3 is CASSLGKGAEAFF. DNA of the CDR3: TGCGCCAGCAGCTTGGGGAAGGGCGCTGAAGCTTTCTTT.